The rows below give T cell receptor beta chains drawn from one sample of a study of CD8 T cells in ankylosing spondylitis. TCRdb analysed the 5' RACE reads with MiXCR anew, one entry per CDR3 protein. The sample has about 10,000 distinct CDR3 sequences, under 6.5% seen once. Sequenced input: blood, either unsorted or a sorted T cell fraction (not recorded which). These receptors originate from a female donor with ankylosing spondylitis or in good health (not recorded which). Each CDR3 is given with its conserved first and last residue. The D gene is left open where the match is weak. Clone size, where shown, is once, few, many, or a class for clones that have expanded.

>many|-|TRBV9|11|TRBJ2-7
TGTGTCAGCAGCGCCGGCTACGAGCAGTACTTC
CVSSAGYEQYF
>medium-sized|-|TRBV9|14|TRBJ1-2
TGTGCCAGCAGCGTTGGGGGGCAAAACTATGGCTACACCTTC
CASSVGGQNYGYTF
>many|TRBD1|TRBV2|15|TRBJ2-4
TGTGCCAACCCTACAGGGGCCGCAACCAAAAACATTCAGTACTTC
CANPTGAATKNIQYF
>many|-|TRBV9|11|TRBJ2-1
TGTGCCAGCAGCGCCGACAATGAGCAGTTCTTC
CASSADNEQFF
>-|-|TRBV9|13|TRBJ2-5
TGTGCCAGCAGTGACTTCCTGCAAGAGACCCAGTACTTC
CASSDFLQETQYF
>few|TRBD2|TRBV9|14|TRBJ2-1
TGTGCCAGCAGCGTAGCAGCGGGAAACAATGAGCAGTTCTTC
CASSVAAGNNEQFF
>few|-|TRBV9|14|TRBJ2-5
TGTGCCAGCAGCGTAGTTGATAGCCGGGAGACCCAGTACTTC
CASSVVDSRETQYF
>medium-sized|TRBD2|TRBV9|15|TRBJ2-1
TGTGCCAGCAGCGGACTCGGCGGGGGGGATGGTGAGCAGTTCTTC
CASSGLGGGDGEQFF
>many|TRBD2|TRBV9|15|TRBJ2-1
TGTGCCAGCACGAAGCGGGAGTGGTCCTACAATGAGCAGTTCTTC
CASTKREWSYNEQFF
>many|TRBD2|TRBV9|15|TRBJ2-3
TGTGCCAGCAGCGCCGGGACTAGCATGGCAGATACGCAGTATTTT
CASSAGTSMADTQYF
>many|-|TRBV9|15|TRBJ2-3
TGTGCCAGCAGCGGCGGGAAGGGAAGCACAGATACGCAGTATTTT
CASSGGKGSTDTQYF
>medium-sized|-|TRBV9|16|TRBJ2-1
TGTGCCAGCAGCGTAGAAAGGGGGGGGAGCCACAATGAGCAGTTCTTC
CASSVERGGSHNEQFF
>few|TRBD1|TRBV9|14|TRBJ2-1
TGTGCCAGCAGCACCCGACAGGGGTACAATGAGCAGTTCTTC
CASSTRQGYNEQFF
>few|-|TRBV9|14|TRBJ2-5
TGTGCCAGCAGCGTAGGGGGGGAGCAAGAGACCCAGTACTTC
CASSVGGEQETQYF
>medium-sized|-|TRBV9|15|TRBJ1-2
TGTGCCAGCAGCGAGTCGGCCGAAACCCCCTATGGCTACACCTTC
CASSESAETPYGYTF
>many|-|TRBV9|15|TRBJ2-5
TGTGCCAGCAGCGTTGGCCCGGGGGTCGGGGAGACCCAGTACTTC
CASSVGPGVGETQYF
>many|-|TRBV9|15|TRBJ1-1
TGTGCCAGCAGCGCCGGCTTGAGCAGGAACACTGAAGCTTTCTTT
CASSAGLSRNTEAFF
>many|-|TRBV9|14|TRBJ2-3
TGTGCCAGCAGCGTAGACGAAGGGGGAGCGGGGCCTGTTTTT
CASSVDEGGAGPVF
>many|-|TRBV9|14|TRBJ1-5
TGTGCCAGCAGCGTAGGGGGGCTGAATCAGCCCCAGCATTTT
CASSVGGLNQPQHF
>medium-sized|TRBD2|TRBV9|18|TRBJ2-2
TGTGCCAGCAGCGCTCAATACTCTAGCGGGACGAACACCGGGGAGCTGTTTTTT
CASSAQYSSGTNTGELFF
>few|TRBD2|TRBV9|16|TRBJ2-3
TGTGCCAGCAGCGGAGGACTAGCGGGAGTTGAGGATACGCAGTATTTT
CASSGGLAGVEDTQYF
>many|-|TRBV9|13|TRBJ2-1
TGTGCCAGCAGCGTAGCGGATGGGAATGAGCAGTTCTTC
CASSVADGNEQFF
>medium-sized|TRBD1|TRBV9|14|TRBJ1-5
TGTGCCAGCAGCGAAGGACAGGCCAATCAGCCCCAGCATTTT
CASSEGQANQPQHF
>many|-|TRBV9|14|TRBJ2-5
TGTGCCAGCACCAAGACACTCAGCCAAGAGACCCAGTACTTC
CASTKTLSQETQYF
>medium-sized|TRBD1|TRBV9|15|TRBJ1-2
TGTGCCAGCAGCGCATTATCAGGGGGCGCGGACGGCTACACCTTC
CASSALSGGADGYTF
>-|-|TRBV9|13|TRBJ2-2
TGTGCCAGCAGCGAGGGGCGTACCGGGGAGCTGTTTTTT
CASSEGRTGELFF
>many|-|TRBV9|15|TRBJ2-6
TGTGCCAGCAGCGTAGCAGGCCTCAGGGCCAACGTCCTGACTTTC
CASSVAGLRANVLTF
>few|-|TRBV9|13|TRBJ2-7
TGTGCCAGCAGCCCCCAGGTGACCTACGAGCAGTACTTC
CASSPQVTYEQYF
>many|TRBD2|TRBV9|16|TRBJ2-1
TGTGCCAGCAGCCCAGGGAGGGGTAGCTCCTACAATGAGCAGTTCTTC
CASSPGRGSSYNEQFF
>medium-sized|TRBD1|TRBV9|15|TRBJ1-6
TGTGCCAGCAGCACTCCGGGACAGGGGGGTTCACCCCTCCACTTT
CASSTPGQGGSPLHF
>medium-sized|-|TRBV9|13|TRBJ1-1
TGTGCCAGCAGCGTATCAGGGGCAAAGGAAGCTTTCTTT
CASSVSGAKEAFF
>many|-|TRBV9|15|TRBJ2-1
TGTGCCAGCAGCGTAGGTGGCAGGGATACCGATGAGCAGTTCTTC
CASSVGGRDTDEQFF
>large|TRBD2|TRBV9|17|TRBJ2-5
TGTGCCAGCAGCCGCGGGACTAGCGGGGTCGGTTGGGAGACCCAGTACTTC
CASSRGTSGVGWETQYF
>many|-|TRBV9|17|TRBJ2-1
TGTGCCAGCAGCGCCAGGGGGGGGCTCCCTTCCTACAATGAGCAGTTCTTC
CASSARGGLPSYNEQFF
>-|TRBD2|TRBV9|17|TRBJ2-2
TGTGCCAGCAGCGCCCCTCGGGGGGGCGCGGACACCGGGGAGCTGTTTTTT
CASSAPRGGADTGELFF
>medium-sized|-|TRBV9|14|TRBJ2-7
TGTGCCAGCAGCCCCCGGACCCAGACCCACGAGCAGTACTTC
CASSPRTQTHEQYF
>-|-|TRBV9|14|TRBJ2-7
TGTGCCAGCAGCGTAGCGGGGCAGGGGTACGAGCAGTACTTC
CASSVAGQGYEQYF
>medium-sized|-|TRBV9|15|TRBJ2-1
TGTGCCAGCAGCGCCCCCGGGACCCTTAACAATGAGCAGTTCTTC
CASSAPGTLNNEQFF
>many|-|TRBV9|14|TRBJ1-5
TGTGCCAGCAGCGGGGACACCAGCAATCAGCCCCAGCATTTT
CASSGDTSNQPQHF
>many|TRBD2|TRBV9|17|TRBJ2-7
TGTGCCAGCAGCTCGAGCCCTACTAGCGAACAATACTACGAGCAGTACTTC
CASSSSPTSEQYYEQYF
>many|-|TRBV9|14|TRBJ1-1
TGTGCCAGCAGCGTAGGGGGGGCCCCAACTGAAGCTTTCTTT
CASSVGGAPTEAFF
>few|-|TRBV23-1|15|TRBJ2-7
TGCGCCAGCAGTCAATCGTTGCAGGGGTTCTACGAGCAGTACTTC
CASSQSLQGFYEQYF
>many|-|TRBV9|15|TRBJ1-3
TGTGCCAGCAGCGTAGCCAGGGATTCTGGAAACACCATATATTTT
CASSVARDSGNTIYF
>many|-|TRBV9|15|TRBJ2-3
TGTGCCAGCAGCGTAACAGCTAGCGTGGGAGATACGCAGTATTTT
CASSVTASVGDTQYF
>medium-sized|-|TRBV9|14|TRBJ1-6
TGTGCCAGCAGCAACGGGGGGAGTGGATCACCCCTCCACTTT
CASSNGGSGSPLHF
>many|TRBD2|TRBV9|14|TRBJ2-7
TGTGCCAGCAGCGCGGGGGGTCGGTCCTACGAGCAGTACTTC
CASSAGGRSYEQYF
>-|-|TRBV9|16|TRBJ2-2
TGTGCCAGCAGCGCTCGCGCGGAGGGGGACACCGGGGAGCTGTTTTTT
CASSARAEGDTGELFF
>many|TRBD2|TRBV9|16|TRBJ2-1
TGTGCCAGCAGCAAATCCGGGACTAGTTCCTCCAATGAGCAGTTCTTC
CASSKSGTSSSNEQFF
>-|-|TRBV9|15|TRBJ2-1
TGTGCCAGCAGCCCCCGGGTAGCGGTCTACAATGAGCAGTTCTTC
CASSPRVAVYNEQFF
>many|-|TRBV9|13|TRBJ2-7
TGTGCCAGCAGCGTAGGATCAAACTACGAGCAGTACTTC
CASSVGSNYEQYF
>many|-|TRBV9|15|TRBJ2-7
TGTGCCAGCAGCCCGCGGGACAATATGGGATACGAGCAGTACTTC
CASSPRDNMGYEQYF
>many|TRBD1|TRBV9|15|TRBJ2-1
TGTGCCAGCAGCGCGGGGACAGGGGGACACAATGAGCAGTTCTTC
CASSAGTGGHNEQFF